A single sample gave rise to the 32 T cell receptor beta chains below, sequenced in a study of blood T cell repertoires in COVID-19. Clones were read by immunoSEQ multiplex PCR, and TCRdb kept only the in-frame ones, dropping some. This sample yields a few hundred thousand clones, of which around 84% are seen a single time; under 9% belongs to the top ten. Material: peripheral blood. Receptor source: a woman between 65 and 79 years old with active or convalescent COVID-19.

V is TRBV2 and J is TRBJ1-5; D gene ambiguous. There are 13 residues in the CDR3. V was shortened by 6 bases and J by 7 bases, with 13 bases between the two germline ends. Germline V gives CDR1 SNHLY, CDR2 FYNNEI. The CDR3, as DNA: TGTGCCAGCAGCGCAGAAGCGGAGCAGCCCCAGCATTTT. Residues: CASSAEAEQPQHF.

The chain carries TRBV2 and TRBJ2-5, with D uncertain. CDR1 and CDR2 (germline): SNHLY, FYNNEI. Trimming took 6 bases from V and 2 from J, leaving 10 bases between them. This CDR3 comprises 13 residues. CDR3 sequence: CASSEFRQETQYF. The CDR3 DNA is TGTGCCAGCAGCGAGTTCCGACAAGAGACCCAGTACTTC.

This chain joins TRBV3-1 (or the pseudogene TRBV3-2) and TRBJ1-1; 10 nucleotides agree with TRBD1. The CDR3 is 13 residues long. V lost 7 bases to trimming and J lost 4 bases; unmatched junction nucleotides: 3. Germline V gene lookup returns CDR1 LGHDT and CDR2 YNNKEL (reference sequence). The DNA of the CDR3 is TGTGCCAGCATGGACAGGGGGATCACTGAAGCTTTCTTT. This gives the protein CASMDRGITEAFF.

This clone was found once. J is TRBJ2-7 and V is TRBV7-3; 7 bases align to TRBD2. J lost 3 bases, V lost 9 bases, and 14 bases had no gene match. This CDR3 has 15 residues. CDR1 is SGHTA, CDR2 FQGTGA, per germline. The CDR3 sequence: CARPPGGVPYYEQYF. CDR3 bases: TGTGCCAGACCGCCGGGGGGAGTACCCTACTACGAGCAGTACTTC. The full variable domain, completed using reference TRBV7-3 and TRBJ2-7, is GAGVSQTPSNKVTEKGKYVELRCDPISGHTALYWYRQSLGQGPEFLIYFQGTGAADDSGLPNDRFFAVRPEGSVSTLKIQRTERGDSAVYLCARPPGGVPYYEQYFGPGTRLTVT.

The chain recombines TRBV7-9 with TRBJ1-1; the D is unclear. CDR3 length equals 13 residues. Trimming removed 7 bases at V and 1 base at J, with 10 bases between. Germline V gene data show CDR1 as SEHNR and CDR2 as FQNEAQ (reference sequence). CDR3 sequence reads: CASNNQENTEAFF. CDR3 DNA: TGTGCCAGCAACAACCAGGAGAACACTGAAGCTTTCTTT. The complete variable domain, with remaining parts taken from reference TRBV7-9 and TRBJ1-1, reads DTGVSQNPRHKITKRGQNVTFRCDPISEHNRLYWYRQTLGQGPEFLTYFQNEAQLEKSRLLSDRFSAERPKGSFSTLEIQRTEQGDSAMYLCASNNQENTEAFFGQGTRLTVV.

V is TRBV7-2 and J is TRBJ1-1, with D possibly matching TRBD1 (5 bases). V was cut by 4 bases and J by 10 bases, with 19 bases left in between. Germline V gene data show CDR1 as SGHTA and CDR2 as FQGNSA. The CDR3 sequence is 14 residues long. The CDR3 is CASSYYGQRALAFF. The CDR3 DNA is TGTGCCAGCAGCTACTACGGACAAAGGGCATTAGCTTTCTTT.

V usage is TRBV7-2 and J usage is TRBJ1-1; D is possibly TRBD1 (6 bases). Germline V gene sequence: CDR1 SGHTA, CDR2 FQGNSA. Trimming removed 2 bases at V and 0 bases at J, with 10 bases between. This CDR3 has 15 amino acids. As DNA, the CDR3 is TGTGCCAGCAGCTTAAGGGGGGGATTGAACACTGAAGCTTTCTTT. This codes for CASSLRGGLNTEAFF.

Only a few counts were recorded for this clone. The chain couples TRBV19 to TRBJ2-5; maybe TRBD1 (7 bases). The CDR3 contains 15 residues. V lost 2 bases and J 4 bases, leaving 14 bases between the germline ends. Germline loops: CDR1 LNHDA, CDR2 SQIVND (reference sequence). CDR3 DNA sequence: TGTGCCAGTAGTATACGGGAGACAGGGCGAGAGACCCAGTACTTC. It specifies CASSIRETGRETQYF.

The chain employs TRBV2 and TRBJ2-7; TRBD1 matches at 8 bases. CDR1 and CDR2 from the germline V gene are SNHLY and FYNNEI. V dropped 7 bases and J dropped 3; count of bases not matched to a gene: 8. This CDR3 is 14 amino acids long. CDR3 region: CASNAGTGFYEQYF. CDR3 nucleotide sequence: TGTGCCAGCAACGCCGGGACAGGATTCTACGAGCAGTACTTC.

V and J are TRBV5-1 and TRBJ1-2; tentatively, D is TRBD1 (5 bases). Germline V CDR1 and CDR2: SGHRS, YFSETQ. Trimming left V 8 bases short and J 0 bases short, with 17 bases between. The CDR3 has 15 residues. The CDR3 loop is CARIPQTVANYGYTF. The CDR3 coding sequence is TGCGCCAGAATACCTCAGACAGTAGCTAACTATGGCTACACCTTC.

This chain connects TRBV24-1 to TRBJ1-5, with D perhaps TRBD1 (5 bases). The CDR3 length is 15 residues. The V and J ends lost 3 bases and 4 bases respectively, with 12 bases between them. CDR1 and CDR2 (germline): KGHDR, SFDVKD. The CDR3 region is CATSDVTVPNQPQHF. In nucleotides, the CDR3 is TGTGCCACCAGTGATGTGACAGTCCCAAATCAGCCCCAGCATTTT.

The chain links TRBV7-9 to TRBJ1-4; D is unresolved. With 5 bases removed from V and 0 bases from J, the gap between germline ends came to 13 bases. Germline CDR1 SEHNR, CDR2 FQNEAQ (reference sequence). The CDR3 loop spans 16 amino acids. CDR3 residues: CASSPKNRATNEKLFF. CDR3 in DNA: TGTGCCAGCAGCCCAAAAAACCGGGCAACTAATGAAAAACTGTTTTTT.

The chain carries TRBV4-3 and TRBJ1-1, with TRBD1 identical over 7 bases. This CDR3 has 14 amino acids. V dropped 4 bases and J dropped 7; count of bases not matched to a gene: 9. Germline V CDR1 and CDR2: LGHNA, YSLEER. The CDR3 DNA reads as TGCGCCAGCAGCCCAGACAGGGCGGGAAGTGAAGCTTTCTTT. Translated: CASSPDRAGSEAFF.

With regard to this clone: Given a much more abundant clone one base away, this may be a read error. The J gene is TRBJ1-2, the V gene TRBV12-3 or TRBV12-4; D unresolved. The CDR3 spans 13 residues. In DNA, the CDR3 is TGTACCAGCGGGAGAACGGTAACTTATGGCTACACCTTC. It yields the protein CTSGRTVTYGYTF.

This clone has only one observation. V is TRBV6-2 or TRBV6-3 and J is TRBJ1-5, with a tentative D call TRBD1 (5 bases). The CDR3 is 18 residues long. Germline V gene data show CDR1 as MNHEY and CDR2 as SVGEGT. V lost 2 bases to trimming and J lost 2 bases, with 19 bases between them. The CDR3 DNA follows: TGTGCCAGCAGTTACGACCGGAGAACAGGCAATCGCAATCAGCCCCAGCATTTT. As protein: CASSYDRRTGNRNQPQHF.

CDR3 residues: CSVVRGGDTQYF. The CDR3 DNA reads TGCAGCGTGGTGAGAGGAGGAGATACGCAGTATTTT. The chain links TRBV29-1 to TRBJ2-3; a possible D gene is TRBD2 (5 bases). Trimming took off 6 bases at V and 5 bases at J, with 12 bases between the two ends. Germline loops: CDR1 SQVTM, CDR2 ANQGSEA. This CDR3 is built from 12 residues.

This chain uses TRBV24-1 with TRBJ1-5; weak D call: TRBD1 (5 bases). The CDR3 totals 14 residues. V lost 5 bases, J lost 4 bases, and 11 bases lay in between. CDR1 KGHDR and CDR2 SFDVKD come from the germline V gene. CDR3 coding DNA: TGTGCCACCAGTGTTTCAGGGCCTAATCAGCCCCAGCATTTT. Residues: CATSVSGPNQPQHF.

The V gene is TRBV21-1, the J gene TRBJ1-2. TRBV21-1 is a recognized pseudogene. The CDR3 length is 14 residues. CDR3 region: CASSKRTRVGGYTF. The CDR3, as DNA: TGTGCCAGCAGCAAACGGACTCGGGTTGGAGGCTACACCTTC.

This chain links TRBV19 with TRBJ1-5, with D unresolved. V lost 5 bases, J lost 6 bases, and 17 bases lay in between. Germline V gene data show CDR1 as LNHDA and CDR2 as SQIVND (reference sequence). The CDR3 consists of 15 residues. In nucleotides, the CDR3 is TGTGCCAGTAGTCCTCAGGACGGGGTCGGTCAGCCCCAGCATTTT. This codes for CASSPQDGVGQPQHF.

This chain connects TRBV9 to TRBJ2-7; D gene unclear. This CDR3 has 14 residues. The germline gives CDR1 SGDLS, CDR2 YYNGEE. V was clipped by 0 bases and J by 0 bases, with 7 bases between them. The CDR3 protein is CASSVDVSSYEQYF. In nucleotides, the CDR3 is TGTGCCAGCAGCGTAGATGTCAGCTCCTACGAGCAGTACTTC.

J is TRBJ1-3 and V is TRBV13, with D perhaps matching TRBD1 (5 bases). The V gene lost 6 bases and the J gene lost 2 bases, with 17 bases spanning the gap. Germline V gene data show CDR1 as PRHDT and CDR2 as FYEKMQ (reference sequence). The CDR3 contains 16 residues. This CDR3 reads CASRRPEPGAGNTIYF. CDR3 nucleotide sequence: TGTGCCAGCAGGCGACCTGAACCGGGGGCTGGAAACACCATATATTTT.

The sample holds one count of this clone. The rearrangement uses TRBV4-3 and TRBJ1-2; 8 positions match TRBD1. This CDR3 spans 17 amino acids. J lost 6 bases, V lost 0 bases, and 12 bases had no gene match. The germline V gene encodes CDR1 LGHNA and CDR2 YSLEER. In DNA form, the CDR3 reads TGCGCCAGCAGCCAAGAAGGCCTCAGGGGGCGCGAAAATGGCTACACCTTC. It codes for CASSQEGLRGRENGYTF.

The chain carries TRBV2 and TRBJ1-5; perhaps TRBD1 as D (5 bases). CDR3 size: 14 residues. Between the trimmed V and J ends, which lost 3 bases and 9 bases, there was a span of 15 bases. Germline loops: CDR1 SNHLY, CDR2 FYNNEI. CDR3 sequence (DNA): TGTGCCAGCAGTGAGGAAGGGGTTTGGCGGCCCCAGCATTTT. Encoded protein: CASSEEGVWRPQHF.

The chain joins TRBV7-9 to TRBJ1-4; no clear D gene. Germline V CDR1 and CDR2: SEHNR, FQNEAQ (reference sequence). This CDR3 spans 14 amino acids. With 1 base removed from V and 11 bases from J, the gap between germline ends came to 14 bases. In DNA form, the CDR3 reads TGTGCCAGCAGCTTAGACCCCGCCGAGGGTAAACTGTTTTTT. The encoded protein is CASSLDPAEGKLFF.

The chain is built from TRBV19 and TRBJ1-2, with TRBD1 identical over 7 bases. CDR1 and CDR2 from the germline V gene are LNHDA and SQIVND (reference sequence). J gave up 5 bases and V 5 bases, and 8 bases lay outside the gene matches. CDR3 length: 14 amino acids. CDR3: CASSFLPGQYGYTF. CDR3 nucleotides: TGTGCCAGTAGTTTCCTACCGGGACAGTATGGCTACACCTTC. The variable domain in full, completed from reference TRBV19 and TRBJ1-2, reads DGGITQSPKYLFRKEGQNVTLSCEQNLNHDAMYWYRQDPGQGLRLIYYSQIVNDFQKGDIAEGYSVSREKKESFPLTVTSAQKNPTAFYLCASSFLPGQYGYTFGSGTRLTVV.

This chain connects TRBV28 to TRBJ1-1; a weak D match, TRBD1 (6 bases). This CDR3 is built from 14 residues. Looked up from germline, CDR1 is MDHEN and CDR2 is SYDVKM. Between the trimmed V and J ends, which lost 4 bases and 1 base, there was a span of 10 bases. This CDR3 is CASSSGHPNTEAFF. The CDR3 coding sequence is TGTGCCAGCAGTTCGGGACACCCGAACACTGAAGCTTTCTTT.

CDR3 amino acids: CASSPTSGGLGEQYF. CDR3 nucleotide sequence: TGTGCCAGCAGCCCAACTAGCGGGGGACTGGGGGAGCAGTACTTC. V gene TRBV11-2 combines with J gene TRBJ2-7; 11 bases are shared with TRBD2. The CDR3 extends over 15 amino acids. V trimming: 5 bases; J trimming: 7 bases; junction bases outside the gene matches: 10. Germline assignment: CDR1 SGHAT and CDR2 FQNNGV.

In its sample, this clone was seen once. The chain is built from TRBV19 and TRBJ2-5, with 10 positions matching TRBD1. The CDR3 sequence is 15 residues long. V lost 5 bases, J lost 4 bases, and 7 bases stayed unmatched. Looked up from germline, CDR1 is LNHDA and CDR2 is SQIVND (reference sequence). Here the CDR3 DNA reads TGTGCCAGTAGTGGGGACAGGGGCAGGGGAGAGACCCAGTACTTC. Amino acids: CASSGDRGRGETQYF.

CDR3 sequence (DNA): TGTGCCACCAGCAGAGATCGAGGGAGAAATCAGCCCCAGCATTTT. Translating it yields CATSRDRGRNQPQHF. The chain links TRBV15 to TRBJ1-5; D is undetermined. The CDR3 length is 15 residues. V was shortened by 0 bases and J by 4 bases, with 10 bases between the two germline ends. The germline V gene has CDR1 LNHNV and CDR2 YYDKDF (reference sequence).

This chain uses TRBV20-1 with TRBJ1-5, with D unclear. The length of the CDR3 is 13 residues. In germline, CDR1 is DFQATT, CDR2 SNEGSKA (reference sequence). Trimming took 3 bases from V and 7 from J, leaving 13 bases between them. DNA for the CDR3: TGCAGTGCTAGTGTGGGGAGGGAACAGCCCCAGCATTTT. Residues: CSASVGREQPQHF.

The chain links TRBV3-1 (or the pseudogene TRBV3-2) to TRBJ2-2, with TRBD2 identical over 9 bases. Germline V gives CDR1 LGHDT, CDR2 YNNKEL (reference sequence). The CDR3 is 15 residues long. The trim removed 0 bases at V and 7 bases at J, leaving 3 bases unmatched. CDR3 sequence reads: CASSQDSSGGGELFF. In DNA, the CDR3 is TGTGCCAGCAGCCAAGATAGTAGCGGGGGCGGGGAGCTGTTTTTT.

This chain links TRBV6-5 with TRBJ1-3; no clear D gene. Trimming left V 3 bases short and J 3 bases short, with 6 bases between. Germline CDR1 MNHEY, CDR2 SVGAGI. CDR3 length equals 13 residues. The CDR3 region has the DNA TGTGCCAGCAGTTATGTCGGTGGAAACACCATATATTTT. Its translation: CASSYVGGNTIYF.